Here is one T cell receptor beta chain with its context. Its antigen is as yet unknown. The sample comes from a study of cytomegalovirus exposure and HLA in healthy donors. Whole-study results and caveats: The classifier reportedly diagnosed cytomegalovirus status with high specificity and sensitivity.

The table came from immunoSEQ multiplex PCR; TCRdb's copy has only in-frame clones and leaves some out. The sample lists 150,000 to 200,000 clones, about nine tenths occurring once. The CDR3 extends over 11 amino acids. Trimming took off 6 bases at V and 3 bases at J, with 6 bases between the two ends. CDR1 and CDR2 (germline): ENHRY, SYGVKD. This TCR was recovered from a woman aged 30 to 39 in good health and CMV-seronegative. This rearrangement joins TRBV10-3 to TRBJ2-7; D not resolved. The sample taken for sequencing was PBMCs. The CDR3 loop reads CAIRDGYEQYF. CDR3 nucleotides: TGTGCCATCAGGGACGGCTACGAGCAGTACTTC.